The TCR beta chain under discussion was sequenced for a study of T cells after yellow fever vaccination. Study-wide background: Fractions low in cell number were prepared with SMART-Seq v4 Ultra Low Input.

Overall study findings and caveats: Abundant bulk-derived clonotypes could contaminate FACS-sorted repertoires. Once the booster was given, most primary-vaccination clones reappeared, at about 96% for CD4 and roughly 85% for CD8.

Of note for this clonotype: Its antigen is undetermined.

CDR1 SGHAT and CDR2 FQNNGV come from the germline V gene. V shed 4 bases and J 2 bases; nucleotides not matched to a gene: 16. The CDR3 covers 21 residues. TCRdb reanalysed the 5' RACE reads using MiXCR and keeps one entry per CDR3 protein. Of 300,000 to 350,000 distinct CDR3 sequences listed, approximately 8% are singletons. This chain joins TRBV11-2 and TRBJ2-6; 11 nucleotides align to TRBD2. This TCR was sampled from a man aged 18 to 29 who received the YFV17D yellow fever vaccine. The material sequenced was PBMCs, taken approximately 47 days after the first yellow fever vaccination. The CDR3 nucleotides are TGTGCCAGCAGCTCTGGGGGCCGGACTAGCGGGCTAAGCCCTGGGGCCAACGTCCTGACTTTC. This encodes CASSSGGRTSGLSPGANVLTF.